The 21 T cell receptor beta chains listed next were all sequenced from one sample in a study of control samples from healthy donors and cancer patients (dated by TCRdb to about 2020). The library was obtained by the immunoSEQ multiplex PCR assay. Drawn from immuneACCESS, this table holds only the in-frame rearrangements with V and J called that TCRdb kept. Clones are partly lost; checked studies trace under half to an unresolved V gene and leave the rest unexplained. For this sample the table gives some 130,000 clones, of which roughly 92% were detected only once. Around 5.4% of the sample comes from the top ten. Material for sequencing was blood. These receptors all come from a man aged 18-30 years in good health.

This clone was counted a single time. The chain is built from TRBV20-1 and TRBJ1-2; 10 positions match TRBD1. This CDR3 is built from 15 residues. Trimming removed 3 bases from V and 5 bases from J; junction bases left unmatched: 9. Germline CDR1 reads DFQATT; CDR2 reads SNEGSKA (reference sequence). The chain's CDR3 is CSASIRTGQGYGYTF. In DNA form, the CDR3 reads TGCAGTGCTAGTATACGAACGGGACAGGGGTATGGCTACACCTTC.

This clone was recorded once. The chain uses TRBV9 and TRBJ2-1, with D unclear. Trimming left V 1 base short and J 6 bases short, with 8 bases between. The CDR3 spans 13 residues. CDR1 is SGDLS and CDR2 is YYNGEE in the germline V gene. CDR3 in amino acids: CASSVSFPNEQFF. CDR3 DNA: TGTGCCAGCAGCGTATCATTCCCCAATGAGCAGTTCTTC.

The chain couples TRBV6-6 to TRBJ2-3, with no clear D. The ends were cut back, 6 bases at V and 6 bases at J, with 19 bases in the middle. Per the germline V gene, CDR1 is MNHNY and CDR2 is SVGAGI (reference sequence). This CDR3 comprises 15 residues. The CDR3 DNA follows: TGTGCCAGCAGCTTTGGGGTGACGCTGAGGGATACGCAGTATTTT. This gives the protein CASSFGVTLRDTQYF.

This clone was picked up a small number of times. The V gene is TRBV5-1, the J gene TRBJ1-6, with 7 bases identical to TRBD1. The CDR3 runs to 16 residues. After removal of 0 bases from V and 8 bases from J, the junction contained 8 bases not matched to a gene. Germline values: CDR1 SGHRS, CDR2 YFSETQ. Written as DNA, the CDR3 is TGCGCCAGCAGCTTGGGGACAGGTCTCGTTTATTCACCCCTCCACTTT. It codes for CASSLGTGLVYSPLHF.

This chain uses TRBV7-9 with TRBJ1-1, with D uncertain. Trimming cost V 1 base and J 3 bases, with 12 bases left between them. CDR3 length: 15 amino acids. Germline-derived CDR1 and CDR2 are SEHNR and FQNEAQ (reference sequence). CDR3 in DNA: TGTGCCAGCAGCTTAGGATCTGTAGGAGACACTGAAGCTTTCTTT. Its translation: CASSLGSVGDTEAFF.

The chain employs TRBV21-1 and TRBJ1-6; the D call of TRBD1 is as the table states it, not checked on the DNA. TRBV21-1 is classified as a pseudogene. The CDR3 contains 18 residues. The CDR3 spells CASSKVLPETVFDSPLHF. In DNA form, the CDR3 reads TGTGCCAGCAGCAAAGTTCTCCCAGAGACAGTTTTTGATTCACCCCTCCACTTT.

DNA for the CDR3: TGTGCCAGTAGTATAGGTGCGGGGGGCAGACTGAGCTCCTACAATGAGCAGTTCTTC. It encodes CASSIGAGGRLSSYNEQFF. This chain links TRBV19 with TRBJ2-1; 8 nucleotides line up with TRBD2. The CDR3 extends over 19 amino acids. Germline V gene data show CDR1 as LNHDA and CDR2 as SQIVND (reference sequence). V lost 1 base to trimming and J lost 0 bases; unmatched junction nucleotides: 11.

CDR3 protein: CASSEVGSNSPLHF. The CDR3 bases are TGTGCCAGCAGTGAAGTAGGGTCAAATTCACCCCTCCACTTT. This chain uses TRBV6-1 with TRBJ1-6, with D hard to call. Germline assignment: CDR1 MNHNS and CDR2 SASEGT. V was pared by 1 base and J by 7 bases, with 8 bases between. The CDR3 consists of 14 residues.

The sample holds many counts of this clone. The genes are TRBV10-1 and TRBJ1-1; D is unclear. The germline V gene has CDR1 WNHNN and CDR2 SYGVQD (reference sequence). The CDR3 consists of 13 residues. The V end lost 5 bases, the J end lost 1 base, and 8 bases lay between the germline ends. The CDR3 nucleotides read TGCGCCAGCAGTTTTAACGGGAACACTGAAGCTTTCTTT. Translated, it gives CASSFNGNTEAFF.

The chain couples TRBV5-4 to TRBJ2-7; D uncertain. CDR1 is SGHNT and CDR2 is YYREEE in the germline V gene (reference sequence). V lost 3 bases to trimming and J lost 0 bases, with 10 bases between them. This CDR3 is built from 14 residues. The CDR3 nucleotides are TGTGCCAGCAGCTCAGGCGCCTCCTCCTACGAGCAGTACTTC. Amino acid sequence: CASSSGASSYEQYF.

This sequence joins TRBV4-2 and TRBJ1-3, with D tentatively TRBD1 (6 bases). This CDR3 region has 18 residues. Germline V gene sequence: CDR1 LGHNA, CDR2 YNFKEQ. V was cut by 3 bases and J by 0 bases, with 18 bases left in between. CDR3 coding DNA: TGTGCCAGCAGCCACCCAGGGGCCACATGGGTCTCTGGAAACACCATATATTTT. Translation: CASSHPGATWVSGNTIYF.

This chain uses TRBV7-3 with TRBJ2-2; 7 bases map to TRBD1. Germline CDR1 SGHTA, CDR2 FQGTGA. V lost 8 bases and J lost 0; bases outside the gene matches: 6. This CDR3 region has 15 residues. The CDR3 sequence: CASSPGQPNTGELFF. The CDR3 DNA follows: TGTGCCAGCTCCCCGGGACAGCCGAACACCGGGGAGCTGTTTTTT.

This clone was seen once. The chain employs TRBV19 and TRBJ1-1; D is perhaps TRBD1 (6 bases). The germline gives CDR1 LNHDA, CDR2 SQIVND (reference sequence). The CDR3 runs 15 residues. Trimming shortened V by 1 base and J by 5 bases, and 14 bases separated the two germline ends. As DNA, the CDR3 is TGTGCCAGTAGTATAGTAGGGGACATGGTTACTGAAGCTTTCTTT. Protein product: CASSIVGDMVTEAFF.

The chain employs TRBV19 and TRBJ1-3, with D possibly TRBD1 on 5 matching bases. This CDR3 spans 15 amino acids. Trimming removed 4 bases at V and 4 bases at J, with 14 bases between. Germline values: CDR1 LNHDA, CDR2 SQIVND (reference sequence). The CDR3 loop reads CASSNIRDGGNTIYF. As DNA, the CDR3 is TGTGCCAGTAGTAACATCCGGGACGGAGGAAACACCATATATTTT.

The chain has TRBV2 and TRBJ2-1; 9 bases line up with TRBD1. V gave up 5 bases and J gave up 3 bases; unmatched junction bases: 5. In germline, CDR1 is SNHLY, CDR2 FYNNEI. This CDR3 has 15 residues. DNA for the CDR3: TGTGCCAGCAGTAAGGACAGGGGCCTCTACAATGAGCAGTTCTTC. Translating it yields CASSKDRGLYNEQFF. The full variable domain, its missing parts supplied by reference TRBV2 and TRBJ2-1, is EPEVTQTPSHQVTQMGQEVILRCVPISNHLYFYWYRQILGQKVEFLVSFYNNEISEKSEIFDDQFSVERPDGSNFTLKIRSTKLEDSAMYFCASSKDRGLYNEQFFGPGTRLTVL.

J is TRBJ1-6 and V is TRBV9; 8 nucleotides agree with TRBD1. This CDR3 spans 15 amino acids. V gave up 3 bases and J gave up 7 bases; unmatched junction bases: 6. Germline CDR1 is SGDLS and CDR2 is YYNGEE. The chain's CDR3 is CASSAAGGANSPLHF. The CDR3 DNA sequence: TGTGCCAGCAGCGCCGCAGGGGGCGCAAATTCACCCCTCCACTTT.

This chain joins TRBV7-9 and TRBJ2-3, with D possibly being TRBD2 (5 bases). This CDR3 has 12 amino acids. Germline CDR1 SEHNR, CDR2 FQNEAQ (reference sequence). V gave up 7 bases and J gave up 4 bases, with 9 bases separating them. The CDR3 DNA follows: TGTGCCAGCACCGCTAGCCCAGATACGCAGTATTTT. Its protein product is CASTASPDTQYF.

This clone was seen once. CDR3 coding DNA: TGTGCCAGCAGCTTAGCGGTCTTCACGGGGGAGACCCAGTACTTC. This gives the protein CASSLAVFTGETQYF. The rearrangement links TRBV7-9 to TRBJ2-5; possibly TRBD2 for D (5 bases). This CDR3 region has 15 residues. CDR1 and CDR2 from the germline V gene are SEHNR and FQNEAQ (reference sequence). V was shortened by 0 bases and J by 5 bases, with 13 bases between the two germline ends.

V gene TRBV6-5 combines with J gene TRBJ1-1; 9 nucleotides agree with TRBD1. V shed 6 bases, J shed 2 bases, and the junction held 7 bases outside the gene matches. The CDR3 extends over 15 amino acids. Germline CDR1 MNHEY, CDR2 SVGAGI. This CDR3 is CASRLTGGRNTEAFF. The CDR3 DNA is TGTGCCAGCAGATTGACAGGGGGAAGAAACACTGAAGCTTTCTTT.

This chain joins TRBV7-9 and TRBJ1-4; maybe TRBD1 (5 bases). Germline V lookup: CDR1 SEHNR, CDR2 FQNEAQ (reference sequence). Trimming took 5 bases from V and 0 from J, leaving 10 bases between them. The CDR3 has 15 residues. The CDR3 protein is CASSPRTTTNEKLFF. DNA of the CDR3: TGTGCCAGCAGCCCCCGGACAACAACTAATGAAAAACTGTTTTTT. The variable domain in full, with the rest retrieved from reference TRBV7-9 and TRBJ1-4, is DTGVSQNPRHKITKRGQNVTFRCDPISEHNRLYWYRQTLGQGPEFLTYFQNEAQLEKSRLLSDRFSAERPKGSFSTLEIQRTEQGDSAMYLCASSPRTTTNEKLFFGSGTQLSVL.

The chain combines TRBV19 with TRBJ2-7; possibly TRBD2 for D (5 bases). The CDR3 contains 12 residues. Germline-derived CDR1 and CDR2 are LNHDA and SQIVND (reference sequence). The V end was cut by 3 bases, the J end by 10 bases, with 13 bases between. CDR3 loop: CASSMGDGPQYF. In DNA, the CDR3 is TGTGCCAGTAGTATGGGAGACGGCCCCCAGTACTTC.